The sequence of this TCR beta chain was determined in a study of T cells in women clearing cervical HPV infection. The overall study: Case blood was drawn a median approximately 160 days after lesion detection.

In regard to this clone: The read is 3 residues too short to cover the CDR3 end, so that end is filled in from the germline J gene.

CDR3 size: 15 residues. V lost 3 bases and J lost 1, with 7 bases in between. CDR1 is LNHDA and CDR2 is SQIVND in the germline V gene (reference sequence). The data were produced by immunoSEQ multiplex PCR, yet TCRdb's version contains in-frame clones alone and is incomplete. The sample yields tens of thousands of clones, of which the top ten take up less than 8%. The chain has TRBV19 and TRBJ2-6; a possible D gene is TRBD2 (5 bases). The sequence derives from a woman between 18 and 70 years old with a cervical HPV16 infection that either progressed to CIN3+ or cleared (not recorded which). Specimen: blood buffy coat. This CDR3 reads CASSIGDSGANVLTF. The CDR3 DNA, read in part, is TGTGCCAGTAGTATCGGGGATTCTGGGGCCAACGTC.